This entry lists 21 T cell receptor beta chains sequenced from one sample in a study of blood T cell repertoires in COVID-19. The table came from immunoSEQ multiplex PCR; TCRdb's copy has only in-frame clones and leaves some out. This table holds about 250,000 clones, around 89% found once. Sequenced material: peripheral blood. The receptor set was obtained from a woman between 25 and 40 years old with COVID-19, enrolled during active disease.

The chain employs TRBV30 and TRBJ1-6; 7 bases fit TRBD1. Germline trimming cut 3 bases from V and 7 bases from J; bases unmatched to any gene: 9. CDR3 length equals 15 residues. Germline assignment: CDR1 GTSNPN and CDR2 SVGIG (reference sequence). Here the CDR3 reads CAWSHRDSTNSPLHF. The CDR3 DNA follows: TGTGCCTGGAGCCATAGGGACAGCACGAATTCACCCCTCCACTTT.

This chain joins TRBV24-1 and TRBJ2-1; 10 nucleotides line up with TRBD1. CDR3 length: 16 residues. CDR1 is KGHDR and CDR2 is SFDVKD in the germline V gene. Germline trimming cut 9 bases from V and 5 bases from J; bases unmatched to any gene: 12. DNA for the CDR3: TGTGCCACCTCCCCCGGGGGGGACAGGGGCCACAATGAGCAGTTCTTC. This translates into CATSPGGDRGHNEQFF.

V is TRBV29-1 and J is TRBJ2-5; a weak D match, TRBD1 (5 bases). The CDR3 extends over 12 amino acids. CDR1 is SQVTM and CDR2 is ANQGSEA in the germline V gene. V lost 6 bases, J lost 5 bases, and 13 bases lay in between. The CDR3 bases are TGCAGCGTAGACCTTTCAGGGGAGACCCAGTACTTC. It encodes CSVDLSGETQYF. The full variable domain, rest sourced from reference TRBV29-1 and TRBJ2-5, is SAVISQKPSRDICQRGTSLTIQCQVDSQVTMMFWYRQQPGQSLTLIATANQGSEATYESGFVIDKFPISRPNLTFSTLTVSNMSPEDSSIYLCSVDLSGETQYFGPGTRLLVL.

The chain combines TRBV7-9 with TRBJ2-2; D might be TRBD1 (6 bases). The CDR3 is 12 residues long. Germline CDR1 SEHNR, CDR2 FQNEAQ (reference sequence). Written as DNA, the CDR3 is TGTGCACGGCAGGGGTACGCCGGGGAGCTGTTTTTT. Protein product: CARQGYAGELFF.

The chain combines TRBV4-1 with TRBJ2-7; D is undetermined. Germline values: CDR1 MGHRA, CDR2 YSYEKL. The CDR3 is 14 amino acids. V shed 3 bases and J shed 1 base, with 10 bases lying between them. The CDR3 sequence is CASSQAETSYEQYF. As DNA, the CDR3 is TGCGCCAGCAGCCAGGCGGAGACTTCCTACGAGCAGTACTTC.

The genes are TRBV6-8 and TRBJ2-1, with 10 bases aligning to TRBD2. Germline V gene sequence: CDR1 MNHGY, CDR2 SAAAGT. The CDR3 is 20 residues long. The V and J ends lost 0 bases and 7 bases, in that order; junction bases with no gene match: 18. In DNA, the CDR3 is TGTGCCAGCAGTTACTCTTCCCTAGCGGGGGAATGCGCCTACACAAATGAGCAGTTCTTC. Its protein is CASSYSSLAGECAYTNEQFF.

The chain employs TRBV6-5 and TRBJ1-2; tentatively, D is TRBD1 (6 bases). The V end was cut by 10 bases, the J end by 7 bases, with 16 bases between. Per the germline V gene, CDR1 is MNHEY and CDR2 is SVGAGI. The CDR3 loop spans 12 amino acids. CDR3 DNA sequence: TGTGCCACCCGACAGGCTCTAGGTGGCTACACCTTC. Translating it yields CATRQALGGYTF.

This clone appeared once. CDR3 nucleotide sequence: TGTGCCAGCAGTTCCGGGTTTGGGACAGCTTATAACTATGGCTACACCTTC. As protein: CASSSGFGTAYNYGYTF. The chain carries TRBV28 and TRBJ1-2; 7 nucleotides agree with TRBD1. The CDR3 is 17 amino acids. Germline CDR1 and CDR2: MDHEN and SYDVKM. Unmatched junction bases numbered 12, after V lost 4 bases and J lost 1 base.

This rearrangement joins TRBV6-5 to TRBJ2-7; 13 bases map to TRBD2. With 4 bases clipped from V and 6 bases from J, the junction kept 9 bases outside the gene matches. The germline V gene encodes CDR1 MNHEY and CDR2 SVGAGI. The CDR3 totals 16 residues. Written as DNA, the CDR3 is TGTGCCAGCAGTTCCACGACTAGCGGGAGGCCCGGCGAGCAGTACGTC. Protein: CASSSTTSGRPGEQYV.

V is TRBV28 and J is TRBJ2-7; TRBD1 matches at 10 bases. Germline CDR1 MDHEN, CDR2 SYDVKM. The CDR3 covers 16 residues. V lost 5 bases and J lost 2; bases outside the gene matches: 9. The chain's CDR3 is CASSPWAGTGAYEQYF. The DNA of the CDR3 is TGTGCCAGCAGTCCCTGGGCGGGGACAGGGGCCTACGAGCAGTACTTC.

This clone was counted a single time. This chain connects TRBV6-2 or TRBV6-3 to TRBJ2-5; 7 bases match TRBD2. V lost 2 bases to trimming and J lost 0 bases; unmatched junction nucleotides: 15. Germline V gene lookup returns CDR1 MNHEY and CDR2 SVGEGT. The length of the CDR3 is 19 residues. CDR3 in DNA: TGTGCCAGCAGTTACCCCCTCCTTCCAGCGGGAAACAACCAAGAGACCCAGTACTTC. Encoded protein: CASSYPLLPAGNNQETQYF.

This chain joins TRBV2 and TRBJ1-4, with D tentatively TRBD1 (5 bases). V gave up 4 bases and J gave up 6 bases, with 9 bases separating them. Germline CDR1 reads SNHLY; CDR2 reads FYNNEI. The CDR3 extends over 13 amino acids. DNA of the CDR3: TGTGCCAGCAGTGGCCTCAGGGATGAAAAACTGTTTTTT. Translating it yields CASSGLRDEKLFF. Variable domain in full (rest from reference TRBV2 and TRBJ1-4): EPEVTQTPSHQVTQMGQEVILRCVPISNHLYFYWYRQILGQKVEFLVSFYNNEISEKSEIFDDQFSVERPDGSNFTLKIRSTKLEDSAMYFCASSGLRDEKLFFGSGTQLSVL.

The chain is built from TRBV7-9 and TRBJ2-7, with a weak D call TRBD2 (5 bases). Germline V gene data show CDR1 as SEHNR and CDR2 as FQNEAQ (reference sequence). V was shortened by 1 base and J by 3 bases, with 13 bases between the two germline ends. The CDR3 spans 15 residues. The CDR3 here is CASSLGGASSYEQYV. DNA for the CDR3: TGTGCCAGCAGCTTAGGGGGTGCTAGCAGCTACGAGCAGTACGTC.

The gene calls are TRBV18 and TRBJ2-5, with a tentative D call TRBD1 (6 bases). The CDR3 has 14 residues. Trimming stripped 3 bases from V and 2 bases from J, with 10 bases between. The V gene's germline CDR1 is KGHSH and CDR2 LQKENI. The CDR3 here is CASSPKQGQETQYF. The DNA of the CDR3 is TGTGCCAGCTCACCCAAACAGGGACAAGAGACCCAGTACTTC.

J is TRBJ1-4 and V is TRBV4-3, with 9 bases lining up with TRBD1. After removal of 1 base from V and 8 bases from J, the junction contained 8 bases not matched to a gene. Germline V gene sequence: CDR1 LGHNA, CDR2 YSLEER. This CDR3 contains 16 residues. CDR3 in DNA: TGCGCCAGCAGCCAAGCCGCGACAGGGGGATACGAAAAACTGTTTTTT. Its protein is CASSQAATGGYEKLFF.

This clone has a handful of counts. The chain is built from TRBV27 and TRBJ2-5; 12 bases agree with TRBD2. The trim removed 4 bases at V and 5 bases at J, leaving 5 bases unmatched. From germline, CDR1 is MNHEY and CDR2 SMNVEV (reference sequence). There are 15 residues in the CDR3. CDR3 nucleotides: TGTGCCAGCAGTTCAGGACTAGCGGGATTGGAGACCCAGTACTTC. As protein: CASSSGLAGLETQYF.

The chain combines TRBV6-5 with TRBJ1-3; TRBD1 is a possible D gene (6 bases). The V gene lost 4 bases and the J gene lost 1 base, with 14 bases spanning the gap. From germline, CDR1 is MNHEY and CDR2 SVGAGI. The CDR3 has 16 residues. The CDR3 DNA reads TGTGCCAGCAGTTCACGGACAGACCAGTCTGGAAACACCATATATTTT. Amino acid sequence: CASSSRTDQSGNTIYF.

The table lists this clone with a count of one. V is TRBV7-8 and J is TRBJ1-5, with TRBD1 identical over 8 bases. The V segment lost 5 bases and the J segment 1 base; nucleotides outside the gene matches: 4. The CDR3 sequence is 15 residues long. CDR1 and CDR2 (germline): SGHVS, FQNEAQ. The CDR3 DNA reads TGTGCCAGCAGCGAAAGGACAGGGAGCAATCAGCCCCAGCATTTT. It translates to CASSERTGSNQPQHF.

This chain links TRBV24-1 with TRBJ2-1, with 7 positions matching TRBD2. The junction had 4 bases not matched to a gene; V was cut back by 0 bases and J by 9 bases. The CDR3 loop spans 14 amino acids. Germline V lookup: CDR1 KGHDR, CDR2 SFDVKD. The CDR3 DNA sequence: TGTGCCACCAGTGATTTGGAGCGGGGTCCTGAGCAGTTCTTC. Translated, it gives CATSDLERGPEQFF.

The rearrangement uses TRBV3-1 (or the pseudogene TRBV3-2) and TRBJ1-5; possible D gene TRBD1, 5 bases. V was shortened by 0 bases and J by 9 bases, with 12 bases between the two germline ends. The V gene's germline CDR1 is LGHDT and CDR2 YNNKEL (reference sequence). This CDR3 spans 14 amino acids. CDR3 DNA sequence: TGTGCCAGCAGCCAAGATCGGGGGAAGGGGCCCCAGCATTTT. Translating it yields CASSQDRGKGPQHF.

The V gene is TRBV4-1, the J gene TRBJ2-1; no firm D call. The CDR3 length is 11 residues. The V gene lost 1 base and the J gene lost 11 bases, with 6 bases spanning the gap. Germline CDR1 reads MGHRA; CDR2 reads YSYEKL. The chain's CDR3 is CASSQGGQQFF. The CDR3 nucleotides read TGCGCCAGCAGCCAAGGCGGCCAGCAGTTCTTC.